This T cell receptor (beta chain) emerged from a study of T cell responses to AZD1222 COVID-19 vaccine. CDR1 and CDR2 (germline): MNHEY, SVGEGT. V was clipped by 2 bases and J by 5 bases, with 12 bases between them. CDR3 length: 14 amino acids. The method was immunoSEQ multiplex PCR; TCRdb's version includes in-frame clones alone and lacks a portion of them. The sample holds 170,000 or so clones, 90% seen once. Study outcomes and limitations: Baseline serology detected seropositivity in only a handful of AZD1222 recipients. None of the repertoires were sampled until the peak T cell response had passed.

To note about this clone: What it binds is not known.

Sample: peripheral blood, taken on day 0 of AZD1222 vaccination. The clonotype was recovered from an adult in good health. The chain recombines TRBV6-2 or TRBV6-3 with TRBJ1-1; no reliable D call. CDR3 bases: TGTGCCAGCAGTTACGTAAAAACTTCGACTGAAGCTTTCTTT. Translated: CASSYVKTSTEAFF.